A selection of T cell receptor beta chains follows, all from one sample in a study of STAT5B mutations in CD4+ large granular lymphocyte leukemia. TCRdb keeps only in-frame clones here, not all; method: immunoSEQ multiplex PCR. In the table there are tens of thousands of clones, approximately 80% of which are singletons. The sample comprised CD4+ T cells from blood buffy coats. These receptors were obtained from a human donor in good health. Each CDR3 is given with its conserved first and last residue. Each record gives: J gene, D gene, V gene, clone size, CDR3 protein, CDR3 DNA. The D gene is left open where the match is weak. Only part of the rows carry a size: once, few, many, or a class if the clone is expanded.

j_call: TRBJ1-1; d_call: TRBD1; v_call: TRBV27; clone_size: .; cdr3_aa: CASSWAGGTEAFF; cdr3_nt: TGTGCCAGCAGTTGGGCAGGGGGCACTGAAGCTTTCTTT
j_call: TRBJ2-1; d_call: TRBD2; v_call: TRBV4-1; clone_size: few; cdr3_aa: CASSITSGGDNEQFF; cdr3_nt: TGCGCCAGCAGCATTACTAGCGGGGGGGACAATGAGCAGTTCTTC
j_call: TRBJ2-4; d_call: .; v_call: TRBV28; clone_size: .; cdr3_aa: CASSLRLGIQYF; cdr3_nt: TGTGCCAGCAGTTTAAGGTTGGGCATTCAGTACTTC
j_call: TRBJ1-1; d_call: .; v_call: TRBV21-1; clone_size: few; cdr3_aa: CASSIRDRMNTEAFF; cdr3_nt: TGTGCCAGCAGCATCCGGGACAGGATGAACACTGAAGCTTTCTTT
j_call: TRBJ2-7; d_call: TRBD2; v_call: TRBV18; clone_size: .; cdr3_aa: CATTKSGSVDYEQYF; cdr3_nt: TGTGCCACCACCAAGAGCGGGAGTGTCGACTACGAGCAGTACTTC
j_call: TRBJ1-1; d_call: .; v_call: TRBV30; clone_size: .; cdr3_aa: CAQTPLTLNTEAFF; cdr3_nt: TGTGCCCAAACCCCCCTTACTTTGAACACTGAAGCTTTCTTT
j_call: TRBJ2-4; d_call: TRBD1; v_call: TRBV15; clone_size: .; cdr3_aa: CATSNRGEAKNIQYF; cdr3_nt: TGTGCCACCAGTAACAGGGGGGAAGCCAAAAACATTCAGTACTTC
j_call: TRBJ1-1; d_call: .; v_call: TRBV5-1; clone_size: few; cdr3_aa: CASSLNSANTEAFF; cdr3_nt: TGCGCCAGCAGCTTAAACAGCGCGAACACTGAAGCTTTCTTT
j_call: TRBJ2-7; d_call: .; v_call: TRBV5-1; clone_size: .; cdr3_aa: CASSQVGPLSYEQYF; cdr3_nt: TGCGCCAGCAGCCAGGTGGGGCCCCTCTCCTACGAGCAGTACTTC
j_call: TRBJ1-2; d_call: .; v_call: TRBV4-1; clone_size: .; cdr3_aa: CASSQVVQLGGYTF; cdr3_nt: TGCGCCAGCAGCCAAGTGGTGCAGCTAGGTGGCTACACCTTC
j_call: TRBJ2-2; d_call: .; v_call: TRBV6-5; clone_size: .; cdr3_aa: CASSGGTTNTGELFF; cdr3_nt: TGTGCCAGCAGTGGAGGGACCACAAACACCGGGGAGCTGTTTTTT
j_call: TRBJ1-4; d_call: .; v_call: TRBV28; clone_size: .; cdr3_aa: CASSPMGEKLFF; cdr3_nt: TGTGCCAGCAGTCCTATGGGGGAAAAACTGTTTTTT
j_call: TRBJ2-2; d_call: TRBD2; v_call: TRBV10-2; clone_size: .; cdr3_aa: CASGLAGDAGELFF; cdr3_nt: TGCGCCAGCGGGCTAGCGGGAGATGCCGGGGAGCTGTTTTTT
j_call: TRBJ2-1; d_call: .; v_call: TRBV7-2; clone_size: .; cdr3_aa: CASGQDLNSNEQFF; cdr3_nt: TGTGCCAGCGGGCAGGACCTAAATTCCAATGAGCAGTTCTTC
j_call: TRBJ1-1; d_call: .; v_call: TRBV29-1; clone_size: few; cdr3_aa: CSVEVQTNTEAFF; cdr3_nt: TGCAGCGTTGAAGTCCAGACGAACACTGAAGCTTTCTTT
j_call: TRBJ1-5; d_call: TRBD1; v_call: TRBV28; clone_size: .; cdr3_aa: CASLLVGTGGNQPQHF; cdr3_nt: TGTGCCAGTCTTCTTGTAGGGACAGGGGGCAATCAGCCCCAGCATTTT
j_call: TRBJ1-3; d_call: .; v_call: TRBV2; clone_size: few; cdr3_aa: CASSEARQAASTIYF; cdr3_nt: TGTGCCAGCAGTGAAGCGCGGCAGGCGGCGAGCACCATATATTTT
j_call: TRBJ2-3; d_call: .; v_call: TRBV29-1; clone_size: once; cdr3_aa: CSVGSSSGSSTDTQYF; cdr3_nt: TGCAGCGTTGGAAGTTCCAGCGGGTCTAGCACAGATACGCAGTATTTT
j_call: TRBJ2-3; d_call: .; v_call: TRBV11-2; clone_size: .; cdr3_aa: CASRRGLVTDTQYF; cdr3_nt: TGTGCCAGCAGAAGGGGCCTCGTCACAGATACGCAGTATTTT